This T cell receptor (beta chain) was retrieved from a study of blood T cell repertoires in COVID-19. In the study overall: Collection of acute and convalescent COVID-19 samples took place in the United States, Italy and Spain. The analysed material was cDNA or gDNA that came from T cells, B-cell-depleted T cells, or PBMCs.

The method was immunoSEQ multiplex PCR; TCRdb's version includes in-frame clones alone and lacks a portion of them. The data show approximately 50,000 clones, 77% seen once. The CDR3 totals 16 residues. Trimming took 0 bases from V and 1 from J, leaving 10 bases between them. CDR1 and CDR2 (germline): SGDLS, YYNGEE. The sample taken for sequencing was peripheral blood. The rearrangement links TRBV9 to TRBJ2-2, with D possibly TRBD1 on 5 matching bases. This receptor was identified in a man in his 70s with active or convalescent COVID-19. The CDR3 loop is CASSVVLGQNTGELFF. The CDR3 coding sequence is TGTGCCAGCAGCGTAGTTCTCGGACAGAACACCGGGGAGCTGTTTTTT.